The 29 T cell receptor beta chains in this list originate from one sample, sequenced in a study of T cells in localized non-small cell lung cancer. The table came from immunoSEQ multiplex PCR; TCRdb's copy has only in-frame clones and leaves some out. The sample carries approximately 54,000 clones, just over 85% recorded once. The specimen was peripheral blood, collected before any cancer treatment. The receptors stem from a woman aged 35-70 years with stage I lung adenocarcinoma.

This clone has just one count. This chain connects TRBV7-8 to TRBJ1-1; D gene ambiguous. Trimming pared 1 base from V and 0 bases from J, leaving 6 bases between. The CDR3 has 14 residues. In germline, CDR1 is SGHVS, CDR2 FQNEAQ. CDR3 DNA: TGTGCCAGCAGCTTAGTGACATTGAACACTGAAGCTTTCTTT. It is translated as CASSLVTLNTEAFF.

The chain recombines TRBV11-2 with TRBJ2-1; a weak D match, TRBD1 (5 bases). The germline CDR1 and CDR2 sequences are SGHAT and FQNNGV. V was cut by 7 bases and J by 0 bases, with 22 bases left in between. The CDR3 consists of 18 residues. The CDR3 DNA sequence: TGTGCCAGCACCCGAACCCTAATGGGGCGGAGCTCCTACAATGAGCAGTTCTTC. The encoded protein is CASTRTLMGRSSYNEQFF.

The gene calls are TRBV27 and TRBJ1-5, with TRBD1 identical over 10 bases. The CDR3 covers 18 residues. CDR1 MNHEY and CDR2 SMNVEV come from the germline V gene (reference sequence). V shed 5 bases and J 2 bases; nucleotides not matched to a gene: 12. The DNA for the CDR3 is TGTGCCAGCAGTCCACAAGCCGGACAGGGGGTCGGCAATCAGCCCCAGCATTTT. This gives the protein CASSPQAGQGVGNQPQHF.

This clone occurred a few times. This chain joins TRBV28 and TRBJ2-5, with TRBD1 matching over 12 bases. The CDR3 is made up of 15 amino acids. The V segment lost 8 bases and the J segment 4 bases; nucleotides outside the gene matches: 8. Germline V gene lookup returns CDR1 MDHEN and CDR2 SYDVKM. The CDR3 DNA reads as TGTGCCAGCCGCCGGGACAGGGGGCGGATAGAGACCCAGTACTTC. Translated, it gives CASRRDRGRIETQYF.

This clone has only one observation. The V gene is TRBV2, the J gene TRBJ1-1; tentatively, D is TRBD1 (6 bases). CDR3 length equals 14 residues. From germline, CDR1 is SNHLY and CDR2 FYNNEI. V lost 8 bases, J lost 0 bases, and 13 bases lay in between. The CDR3 DNA follows: TGTGCCAGCTTCAGGGGTGGAATGAACACTGAAGCTTTCTTT. Protein sequence: CASFRGGMNTEAFF.

The chain has TRBV7-9 and TRBJ2-4; 7 nucleotides line up with TRBD1. V lost 0 bases and J lost 0; bases outside the gene matches: 2. This CDR3 is built from 16 residues. Germline loops: CDR1 SEHNR, CDR2 FQNEAQ (reference sequence). As DNA, the CDR3 is TGTGCCAGCAGCTTAGCGGGACAGATAGCCAAAAACATTCAGTACTTC. Translated, it gives CASSLAGQIAKNIQYF.

In this sample, this clone turned up a few times. DNA of the CDR3: TGCGCCAGCAGCCATTCCCCCACAGGGTCAGGGACTGAAGCTTTCTTT. It specifies CASSHSPTGSGTEAFF. The chain combines TRBV4-3 with TRBJ1-1, with TRBD1 as a possible D gene (6 bases). The CDR3 totals 16 residues. CDR1 is LGHNA, CDR2 YSLEER, per germline. Trimming left V 3 bases short and J 5 bases short, with 19 bases between.

In the case of this clone: In the same sample, other DNA sequences code for this CDR3. The CDR3 reads CSVDTGTGTYEQYF. The CDR3 bases are TGCAGCGTTGATACCGGGACAGGGACCTACGAGCAGTACTTC. This chain uses TRBV29-1 with TRBJ2-7; 9 bases line up with TRBD1. CDR1 SQVTM and CDR2 ANQGSEA come from the germline V gene. The junction had 5 bases not matched to a gene; V was cut back by 3 bases and J by 2 bases. The CDR3 loop spans 14 amino acids.

V and J are TRBV5-1 and TRBJ2-7; D ambiguous. Trimming removed 4 bases from V and 2 bases from J, with 13 bases in between. Germline CDR1 SGHRS, CDR2 YFSETQ. The CDR3 is 14 amino acids. The CDR3, as DNA: TGCGCCAGCAGCGTTAATCTCGACGCCTACGAGCAGTACTTC. This sequence encodes CASSVNLDAYEQYF.

This clone turned up a few times. The chain is built from TRBV6-1 and TRBJ2-2; TRBD1 agrees at 9 bases. The CDR3 sequence is 16 residues long. J gave up 7 bases and V 0 bases, and 6 bases lay outside the gene matches. Germline CDR1 and CDR2: MNHNS and SASEGT. Written as DNA, the CDR3 is TGTGCCAGCAGTGAAGCGTGGGGGACAGGGATCGGGGAGCTGTTTTTT. Translating it yields CASSEAWGTGIGELFF.

V is TRBV28 and J is TRBJ1-1, with TRBD1 matching over 10 bases. With V trimmed by 7 bases and J by 2 bases, 7 bases remained unmatched. CDR1 and CDR2 (germline): MDHEN, SYDVKM. CDR3 length equals 15 residues. The DNA of the CDR3 is TGTGCCAGCATAGTGACAGGGGGCATTAACACTGAAGCTTTCTTT. This translates into CASIVTGGINTEAFF.

This clone showed up just once. The chain couples TRBV14 to TRBJ1-2; 7 nucleotides align to TRBD1. This CDR3 comprises 12 residues. With V trimmed by 3 bases and J by 8 bases, 3 bases remained unmatched. Germline V gene lookup returns CDR1 SGHDN and CDR2 FVKESK. CDR3 protein: CASSQDRTGYTF. In DNA form, the CDR3 reads TGTGCCAGCAGCCAGGACAGGACAGGCTACACCTTC.

The rearrangement joins TRBV19 to TRBJ2-1, with 10 bases aligning to TRBD1. This CDR3 spans 17 amino acids. CDR1 and CDR2 from the germline V gene are LNHDA and SQIVND (reference sequence). V lost 5 bases and J lost 6; bases outside the gene matches: 13. CDR3 nucleotide sequence: TGTGCCAGTAGTGAGCCATCCGGGACAGGGGTAAGCAATGAGCAGTTCTTC. It encodes CASSEPSGTGVSNEQFF.

This chain uses TRBV9 with TRBJ2-1; TRBD1 is a possible D gene (6 bases). Trimming took off 3 bases at V and 13 bases at J, with 17 bases between the two ends. There are 13 residues in the CDR3. Germline V gene lookup returns CDR1 SGDLS and CDR2 YYNGEE. The CDR3 region is CASSDLRDKDQFF. The CDR3 coding sequence is TGTGCCAGCAGCGATCTCCGGGACAAGGACCAGTTCTTC.

The J gene is TRBJ1-2, the V gene TRBV5-1; D call uncertain. This CDR3 spans 15 amino acids. V lost 0 bases and J 6 bases, leaving 15 bases between the germline ends. CDR1 is SGHRS, CDR2 YFSETQ, per germline. CDR3 DNA: TGCGCCAGCAGCTTGGACCTGGGCAAAAGGGATGGCTACACCTTC. Its protein is CASSLDLGKRDGYTF.

This sequence joins TRBV5-6 and TRBJ1-2; 9 nucleotides align to TRBD1. Germline trimming cut 4 bases from V and 4 bases from J; bases unmatched to any gene: 8. Germline CDR1 is SGHDT and CDR2 is YYEEEE. This CDR3 has 15 residues. The chain's CDR3 is CASSGDRGVGYGYTF. Here the CDR3 DNA reads TGTGCCAGCAGCGGCGACAGGGGGGTGGGCTATGGCTACACCTTC.

The CDR3 coding sequence is TGTGCCAGCAGCCTAGCGATGAGCTCCTACAATGAGCAGTTCTTC. Its translation is CASSLAMSSYNEQFF. The chain uses TRBV11-2 and TRBJ2-1; possibly TRBD2 for D (6 bases). The CDR3 is 15 amino acids. Germline-derived CDR1 and CDR2 are SGHAT and FQNNGV. The V gene lost 5 bases and the J gene lost 0 bases, with 11 bases spanning the gap.

The chain is built from TRBV30 and TRBJ1-5; D gene uncertain. There are 15 residues in the CDR3. With 5 bases removed from V and 3 bases from J, the gap between germline ends came to 17 bases. Germline values: CDR1 GTSNPN, CDR2 SVGIG (reference sequence). CDR3 sequence reads: CAWRNPNRANQPQHF. The DNA of the CDR3 is TGTGCCTGGCGCAATCCCAACCGTGCCAATCAGCCCCAGCATTTT.

This clone was recorded a few times. Other nucleotide sequences from this sample produce the same CDR3. The gene calls are TRBV7-9 and TRBJ2-1; 7 nucleotides align to TRBD2. Per germline, CDR1 SEHNR and CDR2 FQNEAQ (reference sequence). The CDR3 length is 15 residues. V shed 1 base and J 3 bases; nucleotides not matched to a gene: 3. The chain's CDR3 is CASSLGAGRYNEQFF. Written as DNA, the CDR3 is TGTGCCAGCAGCTTAGGAGCGGGGCGCTACAATGAGCAGTTCTTC.

This chain links TRBV27 with TRBJ2-1; D possibly uses TRBD1 or TRBD2 (6 bases each). Trimming cost V 6 bases and J 9 bases, with 21 bases left between them. The CDR3 runs to 15 residues. Germline CDR1 MNHEY, CDR2 SMNVEV (reference sequence). The CDR3 DNA follows: TGTGCCAGCAGCCCCCTGGAGGGGGAACACCTTGAGCAGTTCTTC. As protein: CASSPLEGEHLEQFF.

This chain connects TRBV7-6 to TRBJ2-5, with D unclear. Germline V gene data show CDR1 as SGHVS and CDR2 as FNYEAQ. V dropped 2 bases and J dropped 4 bases, with 8 bases sitting between them. There are 13 residues in the CDR3. CDR3 protein: CASSLKLGETQYF. CDR3 in DNA: TGTGCCAGCAGCTTAAAATTAGGAGAGACCCAGTACTTC.

The rearrangement uses TRBV5-4 and TRBJ1-6; TRBD1 aligns across 12 bases. V was clipped by 5 bases and J by 6 bases; unmatched bases: 6. The CDR3 has 16 amino acids. Germline-derived CDR1 and CDR2 are SGHNT and YYREEE (reference sequence). The CDR3 nucleotides read TGTGCCAGCAGGAGGGGGACAGGGGGCTCTAATTCACCCCTCCACTTT. Protein: CASRRGTGGSNSPLHF. Complete variable domain (other parts from reference TRBV5-4 and TRBJ1-6): ETGVTQSPTHLIKTRGQQVTLRCSSQSGHNTVSWYQQALGQGPQFIFQYYREEENGRGNFPPRFSGLQFPNYSSELNVNALELDDSALYLCASRRGTGGSNSPLHFGNGTRLTVT.

The chain links TRBV9 to TRBJ1-2, with 7 nucleotides matching TRBD1. The CDR3 contains 15 residues. Germline-derived CDR1 and CDR2 are SGDLS and YYNGEE. With 0 bases clipped from V and 5 bases from J, the junction kept 7 bases outside the gene matches. In nucleotides, the CDR3 is TGTGCCAGCAGCGTAGGGGAGGGCAGGGGGTATGGCTACACCTTC. Its translation is CASSVGEGRGYGYTF. The full variable domain, with the rest looked up from reference TRBV9 and TRBJ1-2, is DSGVTQTPKHLITATGQRVTLRCSPRSGDLSVYWYQQSLDQGLQFLIQYYNGEERAKGNILERFSAQQFPDLHSELNLSSLELGDSALYFCASSVGEGRGYGYTFGSGTRLTVV.

A note on this clone: The same CDR3 arises from other DNA sequences in this sample as well. CDR3 loop: CASSFGGSSYEQYF. The CDR3 DNA reads as TGTGCCAGCAGTTTCGGGGGTAGCTCCTACGAGCAGTACTTC. The genes are TRBV27 and TRBJ2-7; D might be TRBD2 (6 bases). Trimming pared 3 bases from V and 0 bases from J, leaving 9 bases between. The germline V gene encodes CDR1 MNHEY and CDR2 SMNVEV (reference sequence). The CDR3 has 14 residues.

The J gene is TRBJ2-7, the V gene TRBV15; D not resolved. From germline, CDR1 is LNHNV and CDR2 YYDKDF (reference sequence). Trimming took 1 base from V and 5 from J, leaving 6 bases between them. The CDR3 runs to 12 residues. CDR3 DNA sequence: TGTGCCACCAGCAGAGTTAGGGACGAGCAGTACTTC. Amino acids: CATSRVRDEQYF.

The V call is TRBV28, the J call TRBJ2-7; D is undetermined. There are 14 residues in the CDR3. V was clipped by 6 bases and J by 7 bases, with 19 bases between them. Germline V gene sequence: CDR1 MDHEN, CDR2 SYDVKM. CDR3 coding DNA: TGTGCCAGCAGAGCCCGGACGGGTTTGATGGAGCAGTACTTC. Its translation: CASRARTGLMEQYF.

The V call is TRBV11-2, the J call TRBJ2-2, with unresolved D. Deletions cut 0 bases from V and 0 bases from J, with 11 bases between. CDR1 SGHAT and CDR2 FQNNGV come from the germline V gene. This CDR3 comprises 17 residues. The CDR3 loop is CASSLEVTGTNTGELFF. In nucleotides, the CDR3 is TGTGCCAGCAGCTTAGAGGTGACTGGCACGAACACCGGGGAGCTGTTTTTT.

Only a few counts were recorded for this clone. V usage is TRBV27 and J usage is TRBJ1-2, with D unclear. Per germline, CDR1 MNHEY and CDR2 SMNVEV (reference sequence). Trimming pared 5 bases from V and 4 bases from J, leaving 14 bases between. The length of the CDR3 is 14 residues. This CDR3 reads CASSLSPALYGYTF. The CDR3 region has the DNA TGTGCCAGCAGTCTGAGTCCCGCACTCTATGGCTACACCTTC.

This clone appeared a few times. The gene calls are TRBV11-2 and TRBJ2-1; no reliable D call. The CDR3 length is 13 residues. The germline V and J ends were trimmed by 5 bases and 4 bases, with 9 bases remaining between them. Germline CDR1 and CDR2: SGHAT and FQNNGV. The CDR3 loop reads CASSTELYNEQFF. CDR3 nucleotides: TGTGCCAGCAGCACCGAGCTATACAATGAGCAGTTCTTC.